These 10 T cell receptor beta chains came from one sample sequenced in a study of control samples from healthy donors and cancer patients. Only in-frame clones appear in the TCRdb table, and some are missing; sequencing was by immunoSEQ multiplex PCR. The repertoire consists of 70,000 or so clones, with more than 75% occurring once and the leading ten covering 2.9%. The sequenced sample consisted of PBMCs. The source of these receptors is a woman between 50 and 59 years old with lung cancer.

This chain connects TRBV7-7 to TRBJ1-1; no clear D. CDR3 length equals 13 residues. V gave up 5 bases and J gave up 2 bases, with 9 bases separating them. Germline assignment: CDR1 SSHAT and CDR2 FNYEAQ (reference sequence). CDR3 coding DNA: TGTGCCAGCAGCCCCACCCCCAACACTGAAGCTTTCTTT. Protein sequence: CASSPTPNTEAFF.

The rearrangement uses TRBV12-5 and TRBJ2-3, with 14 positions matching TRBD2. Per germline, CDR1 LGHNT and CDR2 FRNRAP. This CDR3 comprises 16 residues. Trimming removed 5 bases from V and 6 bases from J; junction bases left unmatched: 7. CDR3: CASGPGLAGAGDTQYF. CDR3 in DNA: TGTGCTAGTGGTCCGGGACTAGCGGGGGCAGGGGATACGCAGTATTTT.

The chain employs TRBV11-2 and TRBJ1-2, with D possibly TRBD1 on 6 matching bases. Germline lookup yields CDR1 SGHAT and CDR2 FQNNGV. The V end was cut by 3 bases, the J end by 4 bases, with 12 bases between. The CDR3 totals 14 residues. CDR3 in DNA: TGTGCCAGCAGCTTTTTACAGGGCGTCTATGGCTACACCTTC. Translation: CASSFLQGVYGYTF.

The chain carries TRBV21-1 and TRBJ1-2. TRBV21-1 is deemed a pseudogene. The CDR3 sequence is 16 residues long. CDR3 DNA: TGTGCCAGCAGCACCTTACTTACGACTCTGCCCTATGGCTACACCTTC. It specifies CASSTLLTTLPYGYTF.

The CDR3 sequence is CASSSGTSGNEQFF. DNA of the CDR3: TGTGCCAGCAGTTCCGGGACTAGCGGCAATGAGCAGTTCTTC. The genes are TRBV2 and TRBJ2-1; 11 bases map to TRBD2. V lost 5 bases, J lost 6 bases, and 3 bases stayed unmatched. Germline V gene data show CDR1 as SNHLY and CDR2 as FYNNEI. There are 14 residues in the CDR3.

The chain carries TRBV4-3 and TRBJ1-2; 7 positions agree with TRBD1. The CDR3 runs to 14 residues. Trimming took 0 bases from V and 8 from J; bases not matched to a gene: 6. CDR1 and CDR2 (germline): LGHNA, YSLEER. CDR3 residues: CASSQDPTGEGYTF. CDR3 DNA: TGCGCCAGCAGCCAAGATCCAACAGGGGAGGGCTACACCTTC.

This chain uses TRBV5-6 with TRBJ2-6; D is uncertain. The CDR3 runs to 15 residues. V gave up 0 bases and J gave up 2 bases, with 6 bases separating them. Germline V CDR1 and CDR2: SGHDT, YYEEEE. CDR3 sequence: CASSLAGPGANVLTF. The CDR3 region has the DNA TGTGCCAGCAGCTTGGCCGGCCCTGGGGCCAACGTCCTGACTTTC. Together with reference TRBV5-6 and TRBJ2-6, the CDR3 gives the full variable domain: DAGVTQSPTHLIKTRGQQVTLRCSPKSGHDTVSWYQQALGQGPQFIFQYYEEEERQRGNFPDRFSGHQFPNYSSELNVNALLLGDSALYLCASSLAGPGANVLTFGAGSRLTVL.

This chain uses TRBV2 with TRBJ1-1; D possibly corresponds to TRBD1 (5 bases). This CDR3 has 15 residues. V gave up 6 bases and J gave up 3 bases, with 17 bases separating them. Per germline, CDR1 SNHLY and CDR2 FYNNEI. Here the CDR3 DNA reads TGTGCCAGCAGCGAGTATCTAGGGACCGACACTGAAGCTTTCTTT. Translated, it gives CASSEYLGTDTEAFF. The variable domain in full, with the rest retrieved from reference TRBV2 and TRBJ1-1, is EPEVTQTPSHQVTQMGQEVILRCVPISNHLYFYWYRQILGQKVEFLVSFYNNEISEKSEIFDDQFSVERPDGSNFTLKIRSTKLEDSAMYFCASSEYLGTDTEAFFGQGTRLTVV.

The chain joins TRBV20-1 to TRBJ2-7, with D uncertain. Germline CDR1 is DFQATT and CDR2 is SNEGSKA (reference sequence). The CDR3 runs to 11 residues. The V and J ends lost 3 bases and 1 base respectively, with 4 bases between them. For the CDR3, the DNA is TGCAGTGCTAGCCCATCCTACGAGCAGTACTTC. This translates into CSASPSYEQYF.

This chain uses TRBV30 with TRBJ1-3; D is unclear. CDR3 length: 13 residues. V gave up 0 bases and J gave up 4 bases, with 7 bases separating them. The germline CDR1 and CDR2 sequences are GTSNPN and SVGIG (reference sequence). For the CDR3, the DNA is TGTGCCTGGAGTGTAATCCCCGGAAACACCATATATTTT. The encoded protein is CAWSVIPGNTIYF.